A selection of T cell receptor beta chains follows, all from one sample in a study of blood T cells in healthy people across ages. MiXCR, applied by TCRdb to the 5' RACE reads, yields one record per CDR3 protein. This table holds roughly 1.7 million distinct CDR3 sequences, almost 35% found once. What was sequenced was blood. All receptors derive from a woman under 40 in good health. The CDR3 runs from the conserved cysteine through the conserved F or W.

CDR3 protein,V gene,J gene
CSAPAALSYEQYF,TRBV20-1,TRBJ2-7
CSARDRQTTDTQYF,TRBV20-1,TRBJ2-3
CSARQSTHSYEQYF,TRBV20-1,TRBJ2-7
CSALGQGARAFF,TRBV20-1,TRBJ1-1
CASSLTRRGQQGQETQYF,TRBV7-3,TRBJ2-5
CAIPTGYGKNIQYF,TRBV6-7,TRBJ2-4
CSARVPRVYGYTF,TRBV20-1,TRBJ1-2
CSVITPGQGSSGANVLTF,TRBV29-1,TRBJ2-6
CAGSLISPSSGRHSEQFF,TRBV12-3/TRBV12-4,TRBJ2-1
CAISSPPGQSYNGQFF,TRBV10-3,TRBJ2-1
CASRYLSDKDIQYF,TRBV6-6,TRBJ2-4
CASSLSGTSGFYGQYF,TRBV7-8,TRBJ2-5